This T cell receptor beta chain was captured by sequencing in a study of T cells in tumors and immune-related adverse events. This CDR3 spans 14 amino acids. V lost 5 bases and J 4 bases, leaving 14 bases between the germline ends. Germline CDR1 SGHVS, CDR2 FNYEAQ. TCRdb's copy holds only in-frame clones and misses some; the assay was immunoSEQ multiplex PCR. The sample contains around 8,100 clones, 94% of which appear only once. The chain recombines TRBV7-6 with TRBJ1-1; D unresolved. The source material was lymph node tissue, sampled from a patient treated with anti-PD-1 therapy. The receptor was isolated from a female donor with metastatic renal cell carcinoma. As DNA, the CDR3 is TGTGCCAGCAGCGAACAGCCTCCCCCCACTGAAGCTTTCTTT. Translating gives CASSEQPPPTEAFF.